One T cell receptor (beta chain) is described in this entry. CDR1 is MDHEN, CDR2 SYDVKM, per germline. V was clipped by 7 bases and J by 2 bases; unmatched bases: 8. The CDR3 extends over 15 amino acids. The data derive from a study of T cell responses to AZD1222 COVID-19 vaccine. The data were produced by immunoSEQ multiplex PCR, yet TCRdb's version contains in-frame clones alone and is incomplete. The sample consists of tens of thousands of clones, 86% of them appearing once. The receptor was isolated from an adult in good health. This chain joins TRBV28 and TRBJ1-2, with 9 bases fitting TRBD1. Here the sequenced sample was peripheral blood, taken on day 0 of AZD1222 vaccination. CDR3 sequence reads: CASTLRDRENYGYTF. CDR3 in DNA: TGTGCCAGCACCCTCCGGGACAGGGAGAACTATGGCTACACCTTC.